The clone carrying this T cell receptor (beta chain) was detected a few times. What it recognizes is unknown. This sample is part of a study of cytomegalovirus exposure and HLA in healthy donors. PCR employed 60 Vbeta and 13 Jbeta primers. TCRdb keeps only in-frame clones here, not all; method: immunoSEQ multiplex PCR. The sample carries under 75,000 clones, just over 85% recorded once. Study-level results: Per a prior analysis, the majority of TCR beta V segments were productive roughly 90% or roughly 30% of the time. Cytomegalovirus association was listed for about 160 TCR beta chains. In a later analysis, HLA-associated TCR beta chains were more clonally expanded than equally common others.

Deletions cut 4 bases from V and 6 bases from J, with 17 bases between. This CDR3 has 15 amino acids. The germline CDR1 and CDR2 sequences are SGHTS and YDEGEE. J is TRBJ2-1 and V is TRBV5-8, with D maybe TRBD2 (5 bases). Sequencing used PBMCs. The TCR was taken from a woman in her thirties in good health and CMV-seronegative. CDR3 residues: CASSTIIGVFNEQFF. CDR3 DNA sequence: TGTGCCAGCAGCACGATCATCGGGGTCTTCAATGAGCAGTTCTTC. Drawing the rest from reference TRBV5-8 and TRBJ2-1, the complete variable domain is EAGVTQSPTHLIKTRGQQATLRCSPISGHTSVYWYQQALGLGLQFLLWYDEGEERNRGNFPPRFSGRQFPNYSSELNVNALELEDSALYLCASSTIIGVFNEQFFGPGTRLTVL.